This passage covers 27 T cell receptor beta chains from one sample sequenced in a study of response to subunit inactivated influenza vaccine. TCRdb ran MiXCR on the RT-PCR reads and lists one entry per CDR3 protein. The top ten hold less than 7% of the sample, which has some 640,000 distinct CDR3 sequences, approximately 15% seen once. The sample consisted of PBMCs from blood, taken roughly 2 weeks before vaccination. These receptors were collected from a man aged 45-60 years who received an inactivated influenza vaccine.

This clonotype was seen ten or more times. This sequence joins TRBV6-2 or TRBV6-3 and TRBJ2-7; 9 bases match TRBD1. The CDR3 is 12 residues long. V gave up 9 bases and J gave up 4 bases; unmatched junction bases: 4. CDR1 MNHEY and CDR2 SVGEGT come from the germline V gene. CDR3 protein: CASGGQGYEQYF. CDR3 coding DNA: TGTGCCAGTGGGGGACAGGGATACGAGCAGTACTTC.

The chain uses TRBV10-3 and TRBJ1-2; 7 nucleotides align to TRBD1. The germline gives CDR1 ENHRY, CDR2 SYGVKD. The CDR3 totals 14 residues. After removal of 0 bases from V and 7 bases from J, the junction contained 5 bases not matched to a gene. Here the CDR3 reads CAISESPTGAGYTF. CDR3 DNA: TGTGCCATCAGTGAGTCACCAACAGGGGCTGGCTACACCTTC.

CDR3 region: CASSLVQGYTEAFF. For the CDR3, the DNA is TGTGCCAGCAGCTTAGTACAGGGGTACACTGAAGCTTTCTTT. V usage is TRBV7-9 and J usage is TRBJ1-1; TRBD1 agrees at 7 bases. Germline V gives CDR1 SEHNR, CDR2 FQNEAQ (reference sequence). The V gene end was trimmed by 1 base and the J gene end by 3 bases; junction bases not matched to a gene: 2. This CDR3 has 14 amino acids.

This clonotype has more than one count but fewer than ten. V gene TRBV5-6 combines with J gene TRBJ2-2; D may correspond to TRBD1 or TRBD2 (5 bases each). V lost 0 bases to trimming and J lost 2 bases, with 11 bases between them. CDR1 and CDR2 (germline): SGHDT, YYEEEE. The CDR3 spans 16 residues. The CDR3 DNA follows: TGTGCCAGCAGCTTGGCCGGGACGCCAAACACCGGGGAGCTGTTTTTT. This translates into CASSLAGTPNTGELFF. The full variable domain, rest sourced from reference TRBV5-6 and TRBJ2-2, is DAGVTQSPTHLIKTRGQQVTLRCSPKSGHDTVSWYQQALGQGPQFIFQYYEEEERQRGNFPDRFSGHQFPNYSSELNVNALLLGDSALYLCASSLAGTPNTGELFFGEGSRLTVL.

Ten or more counts support this clonotype. The chain uses TRBV6-5 and TRBJ1-1, with no clear D. This CDR3 spans 14 amino acids. Looked up from germline, CDR1 is MNHEY and CDR2 is SVGAGI. The V end was cut by 1 base, the J end by 1 base, with 7 bases between. The CDR3 region is CASSYLQQNTEAFF. In nucleotides, the CDR3 is TGTGCCAGCAGTTACTTACAGCAGAACACTGAAGCTTTCTTT.

V is TRBV7-2 and J is TRBJ2-3, with a weak D call TRBD1 (6 bases). Trimming stripped 4 bases from V and 1 base from J, with 9 bases between. The CDR3 consists of 14 residues. The germline gives CDR1 SGHTA, CDR2 FQGNSA. The CDR3 bases are TGTGCCAGCAGCTGGCAGGGGCGCACAGATACGCAGTATTTT. The encoded protein is CASSWQGRTDTQYF.

The genes are TRBV28 and TRBJ2-7; 10 bases line up with TRBD2. The CDR3 extends over 17 amino acids. The germline V gene encodes CDR1 MDHEN and CDR2 SYDVKM. V trimming: 1 base; J trimming: 0 bases; junction bases outside the gene matches: 6. The CDR3 loop reads CASSLFGLAEHSYEQYF. The DNA for the CDR3 is TGTGCCAGCAGTTTATTTGGACTAGCGGAACACTCCTACGAGCAGTACTTC.

This chain connects TRBV20-1 to TRBJ1-6; D call uncertain. Germline CDR1 DFQATT, CDR2 SNEGSKA (reference sequence). V was pared by 1 base and J by 0 bases, with 7 bases between. The CDR3 runs to 15 residues. CDR3 protein: CSARGVSSYNSPLHF. The DNA for the CDR3 is TGCAGTGCTAGAGGGGTGAGCTCCTATAATTCACCCCTCCACTTT.

V gene TRBV5-1 combines with J gene TRBJ2-4; D tentatively reads TRBD1 or TRBD2 (5 bases each). V lost 3 bases and J lost 2, with 18 bases in between. Per the germline V gene, CDR1 is SGHRS and CDR2 is YFSETQ. This CDR3 comprises 17 residues. As DNA, the CDR3 is TGCGCCAGCAGCTGGGGACCGCGAGTGTCGTCCAAAAACATTCAGTACTTC. This translates into CASSWGPRVSSKNIQYF.

The chain uses TRBV4-3 and TRBJ2-7; possibly TRBD1 for D (6 bases). Germline values: CDR1 LGHNA, CDR2 YSLEER. The CDR3 loop spans 14 amino acids. V dropped 0 bases and J dropped 6 bases, with 12 bases sitting between them. The chain's CDR3 is CASSQDWGQFEQYF. CDR3 DNA sequence: TGCGCCAGCAGCCAAGATTGGGGGCAGTTCGAGCAGTACTTC.

Ten or more counts support this clonotype. The chain joins TRBV5-1 to TRBJ2-7, with D perhaps matching TRBD1 (6 bases). This CDR3 is built from 13 residues. Germline CDR1 is SGHRS and CDR2 is YFSETQ. Trimming removed 2 bases from V and 4 bases from J, with 10 bases in between. The DNA for the CDR3 is TGCGCCAGCAGCTTTTTCCAGGGGTACGAGCAGTACTTC. Protein product: CASSFFQGYEQYF.

This clonotype showed up just a few times. The J gene is TRBJ2-7, the V gene TRBV20-1, with 8 bases lining up with TRBD1. The germline V gene has CDR1 DFQATT and CDR2 SNEGSKA (reference sequence). The trim removed 3 bases at V and 4 bases at J, leaving 5 bases unmatched. The CDR3 totals 13 residues. As DNA, the CDR3 is TGCAGTGCTAGTGCAGGGGGCATTTACGAGCAGTACTTC. Protein product: CSASAGGIYEQYF.

This clonotype has only a few counts. This sequence joins TRBV9 and TRBJ2-3; 7 nucleotides line up with TRBD2. This CDR3 comprises 17 residues. Germline CDR1 SGDLS, CDR2 YYNGEE. Trimming at V came to 0 bases and at J to 1 base, leaving 8 bases not matched to a gene. CDR3 nucleotide sequence: TGTGCCAGCAGCGTAGATCCAGGGCTAGCGGGCACAGATACGCAGTATTTT. Its translation is CASSVDPGLAGTDTQYF.

The chain employs TRBV20-1 and TRBJ2-7, with unresolved D. The germline V gene has CDR1 DFQATT and CDR2 SNEGSKA (reference sequence). Trimming took off 6 bases at V and 6 bases at J, with 21 bases between the two ends. The CDR3 contains 14 residues. CDR3 bases: TGCAGTGCAACCTTCCACGGACCCCCCGGCGAGCAGTACTTC. Protein sequence: CSATFHGPPGEQYF.

This clonotype was seen only a few times. The rearrangement uses TRBV9 and TRBJ2-3; 9 bases map to TRBD1. In germline, CDR1 is SGDLS, CDR2 YYNGEE. The CDR3 sequence is 16 residues long. The V gene end was trimmed by 4 bases and the J gene end by 0 bases; junction bases not matched to a gene: 6. The DNA for the CDR3 is TGTGCCAGCAGCCCATTAGACAGGGGGAGCACAGATACGCAGTATTTT. It encodes CASSPLDRGSTDTQYF.

Notes on this clonotype: At one of its ends the junction is not consistent with the germline gene, which may arise from a read error. The chain has TRBV19 and TRBJ1-1, with D perhaps TRBD1 (6 bases). CDR3 length: 14 residues. Germline loops: CDR1 LNHDA, CDR2 SQIVND (reference sequence). CDR3 DNA sequence: TGTGCCAGTAGACCGACAGGAGTGAACGCTGAAGCTTTCTTT. Translated: CASRPTGVNAEAFF.

The chain joins TRBV5-1 to TRBJ2-3, with D perhaps TRBD1 (6 bases). The CDR3 totals 14 residues. The germline gives CDR1 SGHRS, CDR2 YFSETQ. V was pared by 5 bases and J by 2 bases, with 12 bases between. Here the CDR3 reads CASRHGTLTDTQYF. CDR3 coding DNA: TGCGCCAGCAGGCATGGGACACTCACAGATACGCAGTATTTT.

This clonotype has a count of ten or more. The chain uses TRBV18 and TRBJ2-1; D not resolved. V was cut by 0 bases and J by 9 bases, with 12 bases left in between. Per the germline V gene, CDR1 is KGHSH and CDR2 is LQKENI. The CDR3 contains 14 residues. The CDR3, as DNA: TGTGCCAGCTCACCACCCAGTTCCGCAGCTGAGCAGTTCTTC. As protein: CASSPPSSAAEQFF. The whole variable domain, filled in from reference TRBV18 and TRBJ2-1, reads NAGVMQNPRHLVRRRGQEARLRCSPMKGHSHVYWYRQLPEEGLKFMVYLQKENIIDESGMPKERFSAEFPKEGPSILRIQQVVRGDSAAYFCASSPPSSAAEQFFGPGTRLTVL.

The chain uses TRBV7-9 and TRBJ2-2; 10 nucleotides match TRBD1. The CDR3 extends over 14 amino acids. Germline CDR1 and CDR2: SEHNR and FQNEAQ (reference sequence). After removal of 7 bases from V and 4 bases from J, the junction contained 3 bases not matched to a gene. The CDR3 region has the DNA TGTGCCAGCACGACAGGGGGCATCACCGGGGAGCTGTTTTTT. Its protein is CASTTGGITGELFF.

This clonotype was observed a few times. The CDR3 loop is CASSSYRLPGNTIYF. The CDR3 DNA follows: TGTGCCAGCAGCTCCTACAGGCTCCCTGGAAACACCATATATTTT. This chain joins TRBV27 and TRBJ1-3; the D gene is possibly TRBD1 (5 bases). The CDR3 extends over 15 amino acids. Germline loops: CDR1 MNHEY, CDR2 SMNVEV (reference sequence). The V gene lost 6 bases and the J gene lost 2 bases, with 14 bases spanning the gap.

This sequence joins TRBV5-1 and TRBJ2-1; no definite D call. CDR1 SGHRS and CDR2 YFSETQ come from the germline V gene. The CDR3 sequence is 13 residues long. V shed 4 bases and J shed 8 bases, with 13 bases lying between them. The CDR3 DNA follows: TGCGCCAGCAGCCCACGAGTGGGCTATGAGCAGTTCTTC. Residues: CASSPRVGYEQFF.

This clonotype was picked up a small number of times. CDR3 bases: TGTGCCAGCAGTTTTGGTTTGGGACAGGGAGGGCGGAATGAGCAGTTCTTC. Translated: CASSFGLGQGGRNEQFF. The genes are TRBV12-3 or TRBV12-4 and TRBJ2-1, with 9 bases matching TRBD1. There are 17 residues in the CDR3. J lost 7 bases, V lost 3 bases, and 13 bases had no gene match.

This clonotype was found many times. The V gene is TRBV5-1, the J gene TRBJ2-1, with 11 bases lining up with TRBD2. Looked up from germline, CDR1 is SGHRS and CDR2 is YFSETQ. Germline trimming cut 4 bases from V and 6 bases from J; bases unmatched to any gene: 12. The CDR3 has 17 amino acids. In nucleotides, the CDR3 is TGCGCCAGCAGCAGACTAATAGCGGGAGGGCCGGGCAATGAGCAGTTCTTC. Its protein is CASSRLIAGGPGNEQFF.

This clonotype was seen a few times. The rearrangement joins TRBV18 to TRBJ2-3; D possibly matches TRBD1 or TRBD2 (5 bases each). CDR1 KGHSH and CDR2 LQKENI come from the germline V gene. Trimming removed 3 bases from V and 2 bases from J, with 9 bases in between. CDR3 length: 14 amino acids. CDR3 region: CASSPGELTDTQYF. The CDR3, as DNA: TGTGCCAGCTCACCGGGGGAACTCACAGATACGCAGTATTTT. Complete variable domain (other parts from reference TRBV18 and TRBJ2-3): NAGVMQNPRHLVRRRGQEARLRCSPMKGHSHVYWYRQLPEEGLKFMVYLQKENIIDESGMPKERFSAEFPKEGPSILRIQQVVRGDSAAYFCASSPGELTDTQYFGPGTRLTVL.

This chain uses TRBV20-1 with TRBJ2-6; D gene uncertain. The CDR3 is 18 amino acids. Per the germline V gene, CDR1 is DFQATT and CDR2 is SNEGSKA (reference sequence). Trimming pared 3 bases from V and 0 bases from J, leaving 18 bases between. CDR3 residues: CSASLVGQDHSGANVLTF. The CDR3 DNA reads TGCAGTGCTAGTCTCGTCGGGCAGGATCACTCTGGGGCCAACGTCCTGACTTTC.

This clonotype was seen more than once but under ten times. The J gene is TRBJ2-1, the V gene TRBV12-3 or TRBV12-4; D gene uncertain. The CDR3 spans 14 residues. Trimming pared 6 bases from V and 2 bases from J, leaving 11 bases between. Here the CDR3 DNA reads TGTGCCAGCAGCAGAAGTGGGACCTACAATGAGCAGTTCTTC. It encodes CASSRSGTYNEQFF.

V gene TRBV25-1 combines with J gene TRBJ2-7, with D unresolved. V lost 1 base and J 2 bases, leaving 21 bases between the germline ends. CDR3 size: 18 residues. Germline CDR1 is MGHDK and CDR2 is SYGVNS. CDR3 in amino acids: CASSEFTTSVNLTYEQYF. CDR3 DNA: TGTGCCAGCAGTGAATTTACCACATCCGTTAACCTTACCTACGAGCAGTACTTC.